This note documents a single TCR beta chain sequence. This specimen comes from a study of blood T cell repertoires in COVID-19. Turning to the study itself: From the United States, Italy and Spain came samples of acute and convalescent COVID-19. PBMCs, B-cell-depleted T cells, or T cells provided the cDNA or gDNA that made up the material.

V lost 0 bases to trimming and J lost 5 bases; unmatched junction nucleotides: 2. The CDR3 has 16 amino acids. The germline V gene has CDR1 MGHRA and CDR2 YSYEKL. Original handling: Reference gene primer amplification yielded estimated nucleated cell counts. The assay was immunoSEQ multiplex PCR, and TCRdb's table has in-frame clones only and misses some. V and J calls and clone size are given by that table; D and trimming were obtained from the DNA. The table lists around 260,000 clones, roughly 88% of them singletons. Sequencing was performed on peripheral blood. The chain links TRBV4-1 to TRBJ1-5; 12 bases match TRBD1. This sequence originates from a human donor in a cohort sampled during active COVID-19. CDR3 sequence: CASSQDGTGGYQPQHF. In DNA, the CDR3 is TGCGCCAGCAGCCAAGATGGGACAGGGGGCTATCAGCCCCAGCATTTT.